Listed here are 32 T cell receptor beta chains from one sample, sequenced in a study of vaccination effects on CD4 cells after COVID-19. Their antigen targets remain unknown. Clones were sequenced by immunoSEQ multiplex PCR, and TCRdb holds only the in-frame ones, with some missing. The sample carries approximately 38,000 clones, about 70% recorded once. Following 10 days of culture, CD4+ T cells were isolated. Each person got two doses of an mRNA SARS-CoV-2 vaccine, BNT162b2 or mRNA-1273. The sample was CD4+ T cells from PBMCs cultured without peptide, taken after COVID-19 vaccination. The receptors here all came from a human donor who received a COVID-19 vaccine.

This clone occurred a few times. The gene calls are TRBV30 and TRBJ1-6, with D perhaps matching TRBD1 (6 bases). Germline V gene lookup returns CDR1 GTSNPN and CDR2 SVGIG (reference sequence). V shed 3 bases and J shed 10 bases, with 13 bases lying between them. The CDR3 has 13 amino acids. The CDR3: CAWSRQGNSPLHF. The DNA for the CDR3 is TGTGCCTGGAGCAGGCAGGGGAACTCACCCCTCCACTTT.

This chain uses TRBV7-9 with TRBJ1-2; D perhaps matches TRBD1 (5 bases). The V gene lost 3 bases and the J gene lost 0 bases, with 11 bases spanning the gap. The CDR3 consists of 15 residues. Per germline, CDR1 SEHNR and CDR2 FQNEAQ (reference sequence). The CDR3 coding sequence is TGTGCCAGCAGCTTCTCCAGGGAAGCTAACTATGGCTACACCTTC. Protein sequence: CASSFSREANYGYTF. Using reference TRBV7-9 and TRBJ1-2 for the parts outside the CDR3, the full variable domain is DTGVSQNPRHKITKRGQNVTFRCDPISEHNRLYWYRQTLGQGPEFLTYFQNEAQLEKSRLLSDRFSAERPKGSFSTLEIQRTEQGDSAMYLCASSFSREANYGYTFGSGTRLTVV.

The chain has TRBV7-9 and TRBJ2-3; D possibly corresponds to TRBD1 (5 bases). The CDR3 has 15 amino acids. V dropped 5 bases and J dropped 3 bases, with 15 bases sitting between them. Germline CDR1 is SEHNR and CDR2 is FQNEAQ (reference sequence). CDR3: CASSPGLSGTDTQYF. As DNA, the CDR3 is TGTGCCAGCAGCCCAGGGTTGTCAGGAACAGATACGCAGTATTTT.

The gene calls are TRBV6-4 and TRBJ2-1, with 9 bases matching TRBD2. Per germline, CDR1 MRHNA and CDR2 SNTAGT. The CDR3 is made up of 16 amino acids. The J segment lost 9 bases and the V segment lost 4 bases, leaving 13 bases of the junction unmatched. The CDR3 spells CASSALAGSGSSEQFF. The CDR3 DNA reads TGTGCCAGCAGTGCCCTTGCAGGTAGCGGGAGTAGTGAGCAGTTCTTC.

This sequence joins TRBV19 and TRBJ1-2; D is ambiguous. Germline V gene data show CDR1 as LNHDA and CDR2 as SQIVND (reference sequence). Trimming shortened V by 5 bases and J by 4 bases, and 29 bases separated the two germline ends. The CDR3 is made up of 19 amino acids. The CDR3 nucleotides read TGTGCCAGTAGTTCCTCCGGGTGGGAGGTTTTATCCCGAAGCTATGGCTACACCTTC. Translating it yields CASSSSGWEVLSRSYGYTF.

The chain carries TRBV27 and TRBJ2-5; D unresolved. Trimming shortened V by 5 bases and J by 4 bases, and 11 bases separated the two germline ends. From germline, CDR1 is MNHEY and CDR2 SMNVEV (reference sequence). CDR3 length equals 13 residues. The CDR3: CASSPPARETQYF. As DNA, the CDR3 is TGTGCCAGCAGTCCCCCCGCTAGAGAGACCCAGTACTTC.

The rearrangement links TRBV6-4 to TRBJ2-3; 7 nucleotides line up with TRBD2. This CDR3 has 14 amino acids. Germline CDR1 is MRHNA and CDR2 is SNTAGT. V was clipped by 4 bases and J by 4 bases; unmatched bases: 5. The CDR3 DNA sequence: TGTGCCAGCAGTGCCGGACTAGAGGCAGATACGCAGTATTTT. It codes for CASSAGLEADTQYF.

V gene TRBV24-1 combines with J gene TRBJ2-3, with 9 bases matching TRBD1. Losses at the gene ends were 9 bases for V and 2 bases for J; bases not matched to a gene: 2. Germline V gene sequence: CDR1 KGHDR, CDR2 SFDVKD. The CDR3 loop spans 13 amino acids. The CDR3 loop is CATGTGSTDTQYF. The DNA for the CDR3 is TGTGCCACCGGGACAGGGTCCACAGATACGCAGTATTTT.

The chain links TRBV7-8 to TRBJ1-4, with TRBD1 matching over 11 bases. The CDR3 covers 14 residues. The V gene's germline CDR1 is SGHVS and CDR2 FQNEAQ. V lost 3 bases to trimming and J lost 6 bases; unmatched junction nucleotides: 0. The CDR3 DNA reads TGTGCCAGCAGCTTGGGACAGGGGGATGAAAAACTGTTTTTT. As protein: CASSLGQGDEKLFF.

V gene TRBV10-3 combines with J gene TRBJ1-1; D unclear. Germline assignment: CDR1 ENHRY and CDR2 SYGVKD. The CDR3 runs to 14 residues. V lost 0 bases and J lost 11, with 16 bases in between. This CDR3 is CAISESSGSPVAFF. The CDR3, as DNA: TGTGCCATCAGTGAGTCGTCCGGGTCTCCTGTGGCTTTCTTT.

The chain is built from TRBV4-2 and TRBJ2-1, with 12 bases identical to TRBD2. Germline V gene sequence: CDR1 LGHNA, CDR2 YNFKEQ. With V trimmed by 0 bases and J by 8 bases, 11 bases remained unmatched. This CDR3 is built from 18 residues. The CDR3 loop reads CASSQDKGTSGGQHEQFF. CDR3 sequence (DNA): TGTGCCAGCAGCCAAGATAAGGGAACTAGCGGGGGGCAACATGAGCAGTTCTTC.

The rearrangement joins TRBV20-1 to TRBJ2-7; D not resolved. Germline V CDR1 and CDR2: DFQATT, SNEGSKA (reference sequence). The CDR3 has 11 residues. V lost 7 bases and J 7 bases, leaving 14 bases between the germline ends. The CDR3 is CSVTFGYEQYF. CDR3 nucleotides: TGCAGTGTCACTTTTGGGTATGAGCAGTACTTC.

The genes are TRBV10-3 and TRBJ2-7, with 12 bases matching TRBD2. The CDR3 extends over 14 amino acids. V lost 3 bases to trimming and J lost 7 bases; unmatched junction nucleotides: 4. Germline lookup yields CDR1 ENHRY and CDR2 SYGVKD. CDR3 bases: TGTGCCATCAGTGACGGACTAGCGGGGTTTGAGCAGTACTTC. Translation: CAISDGLAGFEQYF.

This chain links TRBV25-1 with TRBJ2-7; TRBD1 matches at 11 bases. V lost 5 bases, J lost 2 bases, and 11 bases stayed unmatched. The V gene's germline CDR1 is MGHDK and CDR2 SYGVNS. The CDR3 runs to 17 residues. The CDR3 nucleotides read TGTGCCAGCAGTCAGGGTGGTGGGACAGGGGGAACCTACGAGCAGTACTTC. Translated, it gives CASSQGGGTGGTYEQYF.

This clone was seen once. The chain employs TRBV19 and TRBJ2-2; 12 bases are shared with TRBD2. V shed 6 bases and J 5 bases; nucleotides not matched to a gene: 10. Germline assignment: CDR1 LNHDA and CDR2 SQIVND (reference sequence). The CDR3 runs 17 residues. The CDR3 loop reads CASSPASGRARTGELFF. The DNA for the CDR3 is TGTGCCAGTAGCCCAGCTAGCGGGAGGGCGCGAACCGGGGAGCTGTTTTTT.

This clone was detected once. V is TRBV2 and J is TRBJ2-1; 15 bases agree with TRBD2. The CDR3 totals 18 residues. J was trimmed by 2 bases and V by 6 bases; bases with no gene match: 8. The germline gives CDR1 SNHLY, CDR2 FYNNEI. The chain's CDR3 is CASSPGLAGGHTYNEQFF. CDR3 coding DNA: TGTGCCAGCAGCCCGGGACTAGCGGGAGGCCATACCTACAATGAGCAGTTCTTC.

This rearrangement joins TRBV18 to TRBJ1-1; maybe TRBD1 (5 bases). The length of the CDR3 is 13 residues. V was cut by 1 base and J by 5 bases, with 8 bases left in between. Germline CDR1 is KGHSH and CDR2 is LQKENI. CDR3 protein: CASSPQGATEAFF. The CDR3 DNA follows: TGTGCCAGCTCACCACAAGGGGCGACTGAAGCTTTCTTT. The full variable domain, its missing parts supplied by reference TRBV18 and TRBJ1-1, is NAGVMQNPRHLVRRRGQEARLRCSPMKGHSHVYWYRQLPEEGLKFMVYLQKENIIDESGMPKERFSAEFPKEGPSILRIQQVVRGDSAAYFCASSPQGATEAFFGQGTRLTVV.

Only a few counts were recorded for this clone. The J gene is TRBJ2-1, the V gene TRBV24-1; D may be TRBD2 (5 bases). Trimming took off 7 bases at V and 5 bases at J, with 14 bases between the two ends. In germline, CDR1 is KGHDR, CDR2 SFDVKD. The CDR3 has 14 residues. The CDR3 spells CATSPSLLHNEQFF. The CDR3 nucleotides are TGTGCCACCAGCCCTAGCCTATTACACAATGAGCAGTTCTTC.

Only a few counts were recorded for this clone. This chain joins TRBV30 and TRBJ2-2, with TRBD1 matching over 7 bases. CDR3 length: 14 residues. V was clipped by 1 base and J by 4 bases; unmatched bases: 3. Germline V gene data show CDR1 as GTSNPN and CDR2 as SVGIG (reference sequence). The chain's CDR3 is CAWSGQGRTGELFF. CDR3 bases: TGTGCCTGGAGTGGACAGGGACGCACCGGGGAGCTGTTTTTT.

The chain joins TRBV27 to TRBJ1-3; possibly TRBD1 for D (5 bases). Germline V gives CDR1 MNHEY, CDR2 SMNVEV (reference sequence). The CDR3 consists of 14 residues. V was shortened by 4 bases and J by 4 bases, with 11 bases between the two germline ends. The CDR3: CASSSEGYGNTIYF. CDR3 nucleotide sequence: TGTGCCAGCAGTTCTGAGGGGTACGGAAACACCATATATTTT.

This clone was observed a single time. CDR3 bases: TGTGCCAGCAGCTTAACACAGGGGGCGTTGGATCGTAGTCAGCCCCAGCATTTT. Protein sequence: CASSLTQGALDRSQPQHF. The rearrangement links TRBV7-9 to TRBJ1-5; 9 bases map to TRBD1. The CDR3 has 18 residues. Germline loops: CDR1 SEHNR, CDR2 FQNEAQ (reference sequence). J lost 6 bases, V lost 2 bases, and 14 bases had no gene match.

The CDR3 spells CASGLHSGGRETQYF. For the CDR3, the DNA is TGTGCTAGTGGTCTCCACTCGGGAGGGCGAGAGACCCAGTACTTC. The V gene is TRBV12-5, the J gene TRBJ2-5, with 8 bases aligning to TRBD2. Germline assignment: CDR1 LGHNT and CDR2 FRNRAP. After removal of 5 bases from V and 4 bases from J, the junction contained 9 bases not matched to a gene. The CDR3 loop spans 15 amino acids.

The V and J genes are TRBV30 and TRBJ2-1; 9 bases map to TRBD1. Germline V CDR1 and CDR2: GTSNPN, SVGIG (reference sequence). V was clipped by 2 bases and J by 9 bases; unmatched bases: 8. The CDR3 totals 14 residues. DNA of the CDR3: TGTGCCTGGAGTACGGGACAGGGCTGGGGTGAGCAGTTCTTC. Amino acids: CAWSTGQGWGEQFF.

The chain employs TRBV3-1 (or the pseudogene TRBV3-2) and TRBJ2-7; the D gene is possibly TRBD2 (6 bases). CDR3 size: 13 residues. Per germline, CDR1 LGHDT and CDR2 YNNKEL (reference sequence). Trimming removed 1 base at V and 6 bases at J, with 10 bases between. CDR3 in DNA: TGTGCCAGCAGCCAAGTTCGGGGGACCGAGCAGTACTTC. Translating it yields CASSQVRGTEQYF.

The chain uses TRBV18 and TRBJ1-5, with D possibly being TRBD1 (6 bases). Germline CDR1 is KGHSH and CDR2 is LQKENI. V was shortened by 3 bases and J by 4 bases, with 13 bases between the two germline ends. CDR3 length: 15 amino acids. CDR3 residues: CASSPPGQGNQPQHF. In DNA form, the CDR3 reads TGTGCCAGCTCACCGCCGGGTCAGGGGAATCAGCCCCAGCATTTT. Together with reference TRBV18 and TRBJ1-5, the CDR3 gives the full variable domain: NAGVMQNPRHLVRRRGQEARLRCSPMKGHSHVYWYRQLPEEGLKFMVYLQKENIIDESGMPKERFSAEFPKEGPSILRIQQVVRGDSAAYFCASSPPGQGNQPQHFGDGTRLSIL.

The chain links TRBV18 to TRBJ2-1; 11 bases agree with TRBD2. Germline trimming cut 3 bases from V and 9 bases from J; bases unmatched to any gene: 4. The V gene's germline CDR1 is KGHSH and CDR2 LQKENI. The CDR3 covers 14 residues. DNA for the CDR3: TGTGCCAGCTCACCGGGACTAGCGGACGGTGAGCAGTTCTTC. Amino acid sequence: CASSPGLADGEQFF.

This rearrangement joins TRBV5-1 to TRBJ2-1; the match to TRBD2 covers 8 bases. Germline trimming cut 2 bases from V and 2 bases from J; bases unmatched to any gene: 3. The CDR3 runs 15 residues. CDR1 is SGHRS, CDR2 YFSETQ, per germline. As DNA, the CDR3 is TGCGCCAGCAGCTTAGCGGGAGCGACCTACAATGAGCAGTTCTTC. As protein: CASSLAGATYNEQFF.

The chain joins TRBV5-1 to TRBJ2-3; D is unresolved. The germline CDR1 and CDR2 sequences are SGHRS and YFSETQ. The ends were cut back, 0 bases at V and 3 bases at J, with 5 bases in the middle. The CDR3 spans 13 residues. CDR3 sequence (DNA): TGCGCCAGCAGCTTGGCCGGGACAGATACGCAGTATTTT. Encoded protein: CASSLAGTDTQYF.

The chain carries TRBV5-1 and TRBJ2-2, with TRBD1 identical over 10 bases. Germline-derived CDR1 and CDR2 are SGHRS and YFSETQ. V lost 1 base and J lost 14; bases outside the gene matches: 11. The CDR3 length is 15 residues. CDR3 region: CASSLSVTGGLELFF. The CDR3 bases are TGCGCCAGCAGCTTGTCGGTGACAGGGGGCTTGGAACTGTTTTTT. The full variable domain, completed using reference TRBV5-1 and TRBJ2-2, is KAGVTQTPRYLIKTRGQQVTLSCSPISGHRSVSWYQQTPGQGLQFLFEYFSETQRNKGNFPGRFSGRQFSNSRSEMNVSTLELGDSALYLCASSLSVTGGLELFFGEGSRLTVL.

The genes are TRBV10-3 and TRBJ2-6, with D uncertain. CDR1 is ENHRY, CDR2 SYGVKD, per germline. V shed 3 bases and J shed 0 bases, with 6 bases lying between them. CDR3 length: 15 amino acids. As DNA, the CDR3 is TGTGCCATCAGTGAACAGATCTCTGGGGCCAACGTCCTGACTTTC. Protein: CAISEQISGANVLTF.

This clone has a single count. This chain uses TRBV7-8 with TRBJ1-1; 10 bases map to TRBD1. Germline V gene lookup returns CDR1 SGHVS and CDR2 FQNEAQ. Trimming took 3 bases from V and 5 from J; bases not matched to a gene: 18. The CDR3 totals 19 residues. This CDR3 reads CASSFARWDRGGRRTEAFF. The CDR3 coding sequence is TGTGCCAGCAGCTTCGCTCGATGGGACAGGGGAGGCCGGAGGACTGAAGCTTTCTTT.

This clone was detected once. DNA of the CDR3: TGTGCCAGCAGGGGGGACAGGGGCGCGTGGGACGAGCAGTACTTC. Its protein is CASRGDRGAWDEQYF. The V call is TRBV6-5, the J call TRBJ2-7, with 10 bases identical to TRBD1. V lost 6 bases to trimming and J lost 5 bases; unmatched junction nucleotides: 10. CDR3 size: 15 residues. Per germline, CDR1 MNHEY and CDR2 SVGAGI.